The sample holds many counts of the clone carrying this T cell receptor (beta chain). The sample is drawn from a study of T cell repertoires in cytomegalovirus infection. Each CDR3 protein gets one entry after TCRdb re-called the reads with MiXCR. Counted here are roughly 240,000 distinct CDR3 sequences, 6% to 8% occurring once; the ten biggest clones make up 5.5% to 6.5%. The CDR3 runs to 14 residues. Per the germline V gene, CDR1 is DFQATT and CDR2 is SNEGSKA (reference sequence). V lost 3 bases to trimming and J lost 9 bases; unmatched junction nucleotides: 7. The clonotype was recovered from a human donor in good health (CMV status not recorded). Some clones in this sample may be carry-over from other donors' samples. The sample was PBMCs. V is TRBV20-1 and J is TRBJ1-6, with TRBD1 matching over 8 bases. CDR3 in DNA: TGCAGTGCTAGCCATGGACAGGGTGGTTCACCCCTCCACTTT. Translation gives CSASHGQGGSPLHF.